This T cell receptor beta chain emerged from a study of cytomegalovirus exposure and HLA in healthy donors. The ends lost 0 bases at V and 3 bases at J; junction bases unmatched: 3. Germline lookup yields CDR1 SGHRS and CDR2 YFSETQ. CDR3 length equals 16 residues. Remarks on this clone: Its specificity is unknown.

Use of 60 Vbeta and 13 Jbeta primers characterized the PCR. The data were produced by immunoSEQ multiplex PCR, yet TCRdb's version contains in-frame clones alone and is incomplete. The sample consists of tens of thousands of clones, roughly 70% of them appearing once. Among the donors, all were healthy bone marrow donors. Study results and caveats: Looking again later, the authors saw that most CMV-associated TCR beta chains seemed HLA-restricted. Listed as cytomegalovirus-associated were over 150 TCR beta chains.

The chain uses TRBV5-1 and TRBJ2-2; 9 positions agree with TRBD1. The source material was PBMCs. The origin of this receptor is a woman aged 40 to 49 in good health and CMV-seropositive. CDR3 coding DNA: TGCGCCAGCAGCTTGGTCACAGGGGGCGACACCGGGGAGCTGTTTTTT. Translating gives CASSLVTGGDTGELFF.